The T cell receptor (beta chain) under discussion was sequenced for a study of shared clonotypes between healthy human individuals. As regards this clone: The antigen remains undetermined.

The method was immunoSEQ multiplex PCR; TCRdb's version includes in-frame clones alone and lacks a portion of them. The repertoire consists of roughly 700,000 clones, with around 72% occurring once and the leading ten covering 1.5% to 2%. Study conclusions and caveats: The diversity represented, both genetic and in exposure history, was limited by few donors.

The sequencing sample was made of memory CD4+ T cells sorted from blood. The subset denotes: CD45RA-negative fraction. The clonotype comes from a woman between 25 and 40 years old in good health.

The CDR3 spells CASSSLPGQGASGEKLFF. The CDR3 nucleotides read TGCGCCAGCAGTTCACTTCCGGGACAGGGGGCGTCTGGTGAAAAACTGTTTTTT. V usage is TRBV5-1 and J usage is TRBJ1-4; 12 bases map to TRBD1. The junction had 15 bases not matched to a gene; V was cut back by 5 bases and J by 7 bases. This CDR3 has 18 amino acids. CDR1 SGHRS and CDR2 YFSETQ come from the germline V gene.